This T cell receptor beta chain was recorded in a study of T cell changes during pregnancy in multiple sclerosis. The protocol was immunoSEQ multiplex PCR, while the TCRdb copy is restricted to in-frame clones and leaves out a portion. The sample lists nearly 50,000 clones, 94% seen once, with around 0.5% in the top ten. V was trimmed by 5 bases and J by 8 bases, leaving 18 bases between them. From germline, CDR1 is SEHNR and CDR2 FQNEAQ (reference sequence). This CDR3 contains 15 residues. The chain couples TRBV7-9 to TRBJ1-4; D not certain. This specimen consisted of CD4+ T cells from peripheral blood mononuclear cells, obtained in the first trimester of pregnancy. The origin of this receptor is a female donor with multiple sclerosis, enrolled in a pregnancy study. CDR3 bases: TGTGCCAGCAGCAGAGGAGCTCTGGTTAAGGAAAAACTGTTTTTT. It codes for CASSRGALVKEKLFF.